This TCR beta chain stems from a study of PD-1 blockade in classical Hodgkin lymphoma. In the study overall: Patients had nivolumab dosed at 3 mg/kg, delivered intravenously every 2 weeks. Findings of the study overall: Newly diagnosed patients were reported to exhibit reduced baseline TCR diversity relative to healthy donors.

As regards this clone: Its antigen remains unidentified.

All the patients suffered relapse after autologous stem cell transplantation, and brentuximab vedotin exposure differed. Best responses were complete response, partial response or progressive disease. V was trimmed by 7 bases and J by 2 bases, leaving 12 bases between them. The CDR3 is 14 residues long. Germline-derived CDR1 and CDR2 are LNHDA and SQIVND (reference sequence). The method was immunoSEQ multiplex PCR; TCRdb's version includes in-frame clones alone and lacks a portion of them. The data show nearly 100,000 clones, roughly 88% seen once. V is TRBV19 and J is TRBJ1-3; D is ambiguous. The receptor's source is a human donor with classical Hodgkin lymphoma. This sample comprised peripheral blood mononuclear cells (PBMCs), obtained at baseline. The CDR3 region has the DNA TGTGCCAGTACCCCTGATGTCGCTGGAAACACCATATATTTT. Its translation: CASTPDVAGNTIYF.